The entry below describes one T cell receptor (beta chain). The antigen remains unidentified. The source of the sample is a study of T cell responses to AZD1222 COVID-19 vaccine. The overall study: Pooled together were second doses at about 4 or about 12 weeks. Study observations and caveats: Vaccination with two AZD1222 doses was followed by a rise in Spike-specific TCR breadth and depth. Spike regions recognized by vaccine-associated CD4 TCRs spanned the protein, led by 160-218 and 743-854.

V gave up 2 bases and J gave up 4 bases; unmatched junction bases: 8. Germline-derived CDR1 and CDR2 are MNHNS and SASEGT. The CDR3 spans 16 residues. Sequencing used immunoSEQ multiplex PCR; TCRdb keeps in-frame clones, though not all of them. The sample contains around 100,000 clones, 75% to 95% of which appear only once. The chain uses TRBV6-1 and TRBJ1-2; 9 bases map to TRBD1. This TCR came from an adult in good health. Specimen: peripheral blood, collected on day 0 of AZD1222 vaccination. CDR3 residues: CASSETTGGPVYGYTF. Here the CDR3 DNA reads TGTGCCAGCAGTGAAACGACAGGGGGTCCTGTCTATGGCTACACCTTC.